Listed here is a single T cell receptor beta chain. The data were taken from a study of blood T cell repertoires in COVID-19. Clones were sequenced by immunoSEQ multiplex PCR, and TCRdb holds only the in-frame ones, with some missing. The repertoire holds 300,000 to 450,000 clones, with approximately 89% as singletons. While infection was still active, Seattle patients were enrolled and then followed longitudinally. Sequences were obtained from peripheral blood. This TCR derives from a woman aged 60-75 years with COVID-19, enrolled during active disease.

CDR3 sequence reads: CASTSGGTGDTEAFF. CDR3 nucleotides: TGTGCCAGCACCTCGGGCGGGACCGGGGACACTGAAGCTTTCTTT. J is TRBJ1-1 and V is TRBV6-5; tentative D call: TRBD1 (5 bases). Germline assignment: CDR1 MNHEY and CDR2 SVGAGI. This CDR3 comprises 15 residues. Trimming cost V 7 bases and J 3 bases, with 18 bases left between them.